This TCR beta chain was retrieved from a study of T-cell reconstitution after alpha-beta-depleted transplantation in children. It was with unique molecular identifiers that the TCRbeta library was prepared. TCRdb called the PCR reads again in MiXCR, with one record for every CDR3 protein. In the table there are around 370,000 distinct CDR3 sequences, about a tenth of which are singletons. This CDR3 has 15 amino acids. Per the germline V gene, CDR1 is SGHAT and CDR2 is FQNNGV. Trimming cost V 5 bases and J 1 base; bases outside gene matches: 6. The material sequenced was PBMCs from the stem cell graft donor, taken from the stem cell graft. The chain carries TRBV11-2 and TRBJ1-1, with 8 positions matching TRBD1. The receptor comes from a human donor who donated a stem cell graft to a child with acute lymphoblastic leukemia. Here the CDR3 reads CASSERTGQNTEAFF. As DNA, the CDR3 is TGTGCCAGCAGCGAAAGGACAGGGCAGAACACTGAAGCTTTCTTT. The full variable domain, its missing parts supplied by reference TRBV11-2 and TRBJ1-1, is EAGVAQSPRYKIIEKRQSVAFWCNPISGHATLYWYQQILGQGPKLLIQFQNNGVVDDSQLPKDRFSAERLKGVDSTLKIQPAKLEDSAVYLCASSERTGQNTEAFFGQGTRLTVV.